Reported below is one TCR beta chain. Its specificity is not known. The record originates from a study of T cells in Graves' hyperthyroidism and ophthalmopathy. Study results and caveats: Through a model of 13 V-J features, ophthalmopathy was separated from stable hyperthyroidism.

Germline CDR1 and CDR2: SGHKS and YYEKEE (reference sequence). Trimming cost V 3 bases and J 3 bases, with 10 bases left between them. The length of the CDR3 is 14 residues. Authors of the study amplified TCR beta CDR3 regions from RNA transcripts. Researchers ran a first-round RT-PCR on the TCR CDR3 using the HTBI primer set. TCRdb itself ran the multiplex PCR reads through MiXCR, one entry per CDR3 protein. The repertoire holds under 400,000 distinct CDR3 sequences, with roughly 23% as singletons. Sequencing was carried out using blood. This chain uses TRBV5-5 with TRBJ1-5; D is uncertain. The TCR originated in a woman aged 45-65 years with Graves' hyperthyroidism. The CDR3 DNA reads TGTGCCAGCAGCTCAGTAGGAGACAATCAGCCCCAGCATTTT. This gives the protein CASSSVGDNQPQHF.